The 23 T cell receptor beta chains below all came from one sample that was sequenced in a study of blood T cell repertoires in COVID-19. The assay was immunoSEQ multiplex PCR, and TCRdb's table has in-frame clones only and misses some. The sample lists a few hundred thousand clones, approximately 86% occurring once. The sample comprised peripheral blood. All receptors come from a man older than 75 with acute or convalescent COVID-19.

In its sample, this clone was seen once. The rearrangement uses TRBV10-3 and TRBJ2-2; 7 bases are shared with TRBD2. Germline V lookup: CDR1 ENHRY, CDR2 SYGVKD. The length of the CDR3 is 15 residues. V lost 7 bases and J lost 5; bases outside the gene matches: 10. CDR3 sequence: CAITNAGDGTGELFF. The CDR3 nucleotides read TGTGCCATCACAAACGCGGGAGACGGTACCGGGGAGCTGTTTTTT.

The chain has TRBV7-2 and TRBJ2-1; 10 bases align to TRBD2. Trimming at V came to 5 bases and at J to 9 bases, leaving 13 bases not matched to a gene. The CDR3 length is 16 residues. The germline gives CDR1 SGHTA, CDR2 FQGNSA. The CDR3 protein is CASSQEAGGPMGEQFF. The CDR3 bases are TGTGCCAGCAGCCAAGAAGCGGGAGGGCCTATGGGTGAGCAGTTCTTC.

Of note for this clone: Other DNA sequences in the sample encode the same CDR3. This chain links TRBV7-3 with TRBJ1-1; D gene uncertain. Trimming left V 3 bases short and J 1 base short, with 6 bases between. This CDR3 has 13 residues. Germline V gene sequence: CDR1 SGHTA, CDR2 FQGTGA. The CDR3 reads CASSFGGNTEAFF. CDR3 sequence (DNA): TGTGCCAGCAGCTTTGGCGGGAACACTGAAGCTTTCTTT.

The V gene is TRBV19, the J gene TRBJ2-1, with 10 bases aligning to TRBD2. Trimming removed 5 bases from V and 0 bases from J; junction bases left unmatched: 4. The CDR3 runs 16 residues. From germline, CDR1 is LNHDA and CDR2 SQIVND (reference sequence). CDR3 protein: CASSASGGFSYNEQFF. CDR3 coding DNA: TGTGCCAGTAGTGCTAGCGGGGGCTTCTCCTACAATGAGCAGTTCTTC.

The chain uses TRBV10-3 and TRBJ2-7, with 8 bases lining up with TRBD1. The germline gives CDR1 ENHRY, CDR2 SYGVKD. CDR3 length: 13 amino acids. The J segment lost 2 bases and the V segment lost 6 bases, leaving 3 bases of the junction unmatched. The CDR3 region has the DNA TGTGCCATCAGCCCGGGACAGGCCTACGAGCAGTACTTC. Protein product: CAISPGQAYEQYF.

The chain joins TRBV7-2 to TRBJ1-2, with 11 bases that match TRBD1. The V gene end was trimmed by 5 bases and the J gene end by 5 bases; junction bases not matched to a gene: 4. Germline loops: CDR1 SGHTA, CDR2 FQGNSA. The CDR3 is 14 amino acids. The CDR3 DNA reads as TGTGCCAGCAGCCCAAGGGACAGGGGGTATGGCTACACCTTC. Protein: CASSPRDRGYGYTF. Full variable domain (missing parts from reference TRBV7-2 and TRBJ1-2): GAGVSQSPSNKVTEKGKDVELRCDPISGHTALYWYRQSLGQGLEFLIYFQGNSAPDKSGLPSDRFSAERTGGSVSTLTIQRTQQEDSAVYLCASSPRDRGYGYTFGSGTRLTVV.

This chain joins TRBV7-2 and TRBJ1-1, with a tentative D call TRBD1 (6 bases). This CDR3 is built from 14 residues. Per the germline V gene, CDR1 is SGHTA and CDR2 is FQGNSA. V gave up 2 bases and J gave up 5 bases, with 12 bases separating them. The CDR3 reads CASSLLHRETEAFF. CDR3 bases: TGTGCCAGCAGCTTATTACACAGGGAGACTGAAGCTTTCTTT.

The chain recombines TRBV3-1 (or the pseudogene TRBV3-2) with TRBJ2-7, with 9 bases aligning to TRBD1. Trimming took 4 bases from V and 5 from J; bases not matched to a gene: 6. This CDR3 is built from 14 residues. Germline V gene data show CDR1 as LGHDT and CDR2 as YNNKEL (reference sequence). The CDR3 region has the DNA TGTGCCAGCAGCCGTCGGACAGGGGAAGACGAGCAGTACTTC. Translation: CASSRRTGEDEQYF.

CDR3 nucleotides: TGCAGCGTTGACCCGACAGGGGTTGGCTACGAGCAGTACTTC. As protein: CSVDPTGVGYEQYF. The rearrangement links TRBV29-1 to TRBJ2-7, with TRBD1 matching over 8 bases. Looked up from germline, CDR1 is SQVTM and CDR2 is ANQGSEA. J lost 3 bases, V lost 3 bases, and 7 bases had no gene match. The CDR3 covers 14 residues.

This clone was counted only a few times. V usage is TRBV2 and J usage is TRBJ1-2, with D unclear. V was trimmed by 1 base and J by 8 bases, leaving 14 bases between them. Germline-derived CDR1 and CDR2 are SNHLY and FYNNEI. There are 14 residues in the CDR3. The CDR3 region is CASSEGIQVQGYTF. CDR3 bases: TGTGCCAGCAGTGAAGGGATTCAGGTTCAGGGCTACACCTTC.

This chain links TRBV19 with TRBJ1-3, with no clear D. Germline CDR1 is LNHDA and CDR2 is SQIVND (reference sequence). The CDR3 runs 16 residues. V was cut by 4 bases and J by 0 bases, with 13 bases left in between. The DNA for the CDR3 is TGTGCCAGTAGTACCCGGGGTCCTTTCTCTGGAAACACCATATATTTT. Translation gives CASSTRGPFSGNTIYF.

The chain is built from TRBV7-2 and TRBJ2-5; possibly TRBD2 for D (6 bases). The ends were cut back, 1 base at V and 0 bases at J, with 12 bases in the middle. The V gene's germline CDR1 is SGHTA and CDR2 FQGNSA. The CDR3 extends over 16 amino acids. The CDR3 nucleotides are TGTGCCAGCAGCTTAGTCGGGACTTCGTACCAAGAGACCCAGTACTTC. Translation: CASSLVGTSYQETQYF.

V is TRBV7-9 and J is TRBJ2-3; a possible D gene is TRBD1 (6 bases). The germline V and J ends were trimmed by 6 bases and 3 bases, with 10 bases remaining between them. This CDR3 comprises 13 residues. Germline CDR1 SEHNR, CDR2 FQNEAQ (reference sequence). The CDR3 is CASRSTGTDTQYF. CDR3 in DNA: TGTGCCAGCAGGTCTACAGGGACAGATACGCAGTATTTT.

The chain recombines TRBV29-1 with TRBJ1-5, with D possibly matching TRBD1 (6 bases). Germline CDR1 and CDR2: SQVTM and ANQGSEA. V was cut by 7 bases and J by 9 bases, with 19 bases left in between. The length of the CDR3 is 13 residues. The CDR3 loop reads CSGIQGYGGPQHF. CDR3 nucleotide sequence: TGCAGCGGAATACAGGGCTATGGGGGGCCCCAGCATTTT. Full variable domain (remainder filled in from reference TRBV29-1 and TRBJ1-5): SAVISQKPSRDICQRGTSLTIQCQVDSQVTMMFWYRQQPGQSLTLIATANQGSEATYESGFVIDKFPISRPNLTFSTLTVSNMSPEDSSIYLCSGIQGYGGPQHFGDGTRLSIL.

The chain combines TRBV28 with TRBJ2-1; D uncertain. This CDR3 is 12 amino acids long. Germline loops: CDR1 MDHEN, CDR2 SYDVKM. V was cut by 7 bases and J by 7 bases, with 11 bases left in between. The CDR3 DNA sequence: TGTGCCAGCACCCACGTCCAGAATGAGCAGTTCTTC. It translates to CASTHVQNEQFF.

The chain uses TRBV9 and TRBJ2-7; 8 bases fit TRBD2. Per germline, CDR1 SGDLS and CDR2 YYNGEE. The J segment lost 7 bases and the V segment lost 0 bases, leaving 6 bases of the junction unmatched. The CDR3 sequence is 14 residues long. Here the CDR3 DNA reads TGTGCCAGCAGCGTAGACGGACTAGCAAGAGAGCAGTACTTC. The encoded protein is CASSVDGLAREQYF.

CDR3: CASSYRGYATDTQYF. DNA for the CDR3: TGTGCCAGCAGTTATCGGGGGTATGCCACAGATACGCAGTATTTT. The chain combines TRBV6-2 or TRBV6-3 with TRBJ2-3; weak D call: TRBD2 (6 bases). V was trimmed by 3 bases and J by 2 bases, leaving 12 bases between them. Per the germline V gene, CDR1 is MNHEY and CDR2 is SVGEGT. The CDR3 has 15 amino acids.

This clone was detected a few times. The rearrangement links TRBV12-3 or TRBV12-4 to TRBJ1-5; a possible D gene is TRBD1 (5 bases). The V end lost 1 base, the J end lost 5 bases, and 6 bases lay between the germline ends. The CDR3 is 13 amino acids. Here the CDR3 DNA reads TGTGCCAGCAGTTTAGGGGGGGATCAGCCCCAGCATTTT. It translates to CASSLGGDQPQHF.

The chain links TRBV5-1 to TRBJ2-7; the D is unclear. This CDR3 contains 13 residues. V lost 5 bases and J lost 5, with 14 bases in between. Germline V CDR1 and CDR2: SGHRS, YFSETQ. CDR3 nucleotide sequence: TGCGCCAGCAGGGGCCTTGTCTCGGACGAGCAGTACTTC. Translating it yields CASRGLVSDEQYF. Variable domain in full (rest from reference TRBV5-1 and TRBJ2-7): KAGVTQTPRYLIKTRGQQVTLSCSPISGHRSVSWYQQTPGQGLQFLFEYFSETQRNKGNFPGRFSGRQFSNSRSEMNVSTLELGDSALYLCASRGLVSDEQYFGPGTRLTVT.

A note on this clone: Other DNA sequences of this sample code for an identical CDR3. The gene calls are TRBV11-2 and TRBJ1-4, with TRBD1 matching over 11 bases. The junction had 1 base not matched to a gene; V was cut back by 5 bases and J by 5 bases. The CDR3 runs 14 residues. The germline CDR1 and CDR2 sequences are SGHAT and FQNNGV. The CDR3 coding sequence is TGTGCCAGCAGCCGGGACAGGGGGAATGAAAAACTGTTTTTT. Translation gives CASSRDRGNEKLFF.

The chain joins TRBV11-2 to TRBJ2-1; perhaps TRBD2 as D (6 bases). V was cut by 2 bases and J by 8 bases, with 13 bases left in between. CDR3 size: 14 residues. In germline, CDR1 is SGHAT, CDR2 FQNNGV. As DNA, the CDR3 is TGTGCCAGCAGCTTATTGGCGGGGTTGGATGAGCAGTTCTTC. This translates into CASSLLAGLDEQFF.

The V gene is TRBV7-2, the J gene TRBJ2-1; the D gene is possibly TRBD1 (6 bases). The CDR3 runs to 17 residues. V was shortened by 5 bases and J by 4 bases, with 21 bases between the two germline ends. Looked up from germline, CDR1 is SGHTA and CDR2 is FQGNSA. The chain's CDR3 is CASSLRWGHLSYNEQFF. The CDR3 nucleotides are TGTGCCAGCAGCCTCCGATGGGGACATCTTTCTTACAATGAGCAGTTCTTC.

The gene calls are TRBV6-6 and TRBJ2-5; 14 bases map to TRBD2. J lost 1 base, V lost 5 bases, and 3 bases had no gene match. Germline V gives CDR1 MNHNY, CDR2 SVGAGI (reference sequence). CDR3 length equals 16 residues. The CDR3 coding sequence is TGTGCCAGCAGTATCGGACTAGCGGGGGGCCAAGAGACCCAGTACTTC. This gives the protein CASSIGLAGGQETQYF.